The text below deals with one T cell receptor beta chain. This sample is drawn from a study of shared clonotypes between healthy human individuals. Deep-level running was used for the assay. Libraries were prepared by immunoSEQ multiplex PCR; TCRdb keeps only in-frame clonotypes and omits some of them. Among 500,000 to 650,000 clones listed, 70% to 80% were seen once. The CDR3 totals 14 residues. The V end lost 5 bases, the J end lost 4 bases, and 13 bases lay between the germline ends. CDR1 and CDR2 from the germline V gene are MDHEN and SYDVKM. The chain combines TRBV28 with TRBJ2-3; no clear D gene. Material: PBMCs. This receptor was obtained from a middle-aged woman in good health. Some clones in this sample may be carry-over from other donors' samples. For the CDR3, the DNA is TGTGCCAGCAGTCCTCCCCAGAGGCCAGATACGCAGTATTTT. Translation: CASSPPQRPDTQYF. Looking up the rest from reference TRBV28 and TRBJ2-3 gives the full variable domain: DVKVTQSSRYLVKRTGEKVFLECVQDMDHENMFWYRQDPGLGLRLIYFSYDVKMKEKGDIPEGYSVSREKKERFSLILESASTNQTSMYLCASSPPQRPDTQYFGPGTRLTVL.